Listed below are T cell receptor beta chains from one sample, sequenced in a study of blood T cell repertoires in COVID-19. TCRdb's copy holds only in-frame clones and misses some; the assay was immunoSEQ multiplex PCR. The sample comprises over 75,000 clones, around 93% of which are singletons, and about 2.3% rests with the top ten. Sequences were obtained from peripheral blood. These receptor sequences come from a human donor with active COVID-19. The donor label of this sample is uncertain. CDR3s include the opening cysteine and the closing phenylalanine or tryptophan. The order of the fields is CDR3 protein, CDR3 DNA, J gene, V gene, clone size, D gene. The D gene is left open where the match is weak. Only part of the rows carry a size: once, few, many, or a class if the clone is expanded.

CDR3: CASSSSLANPWKQFF
DNA: TGTGCCAGCAGCTCTAGTCTAGCCAACCCCTGGAAGCAGTTCTTC
J: TRBJ2-1
V: TRBV7-9
size: -
D: -

CDR3: CASSPRTADSNQPQHF
DNA: TGTGCCAGTAGTCCGAGGACAGCGGATAGCAATCAGCCCCAGCATTTT
J: TRBJ1-5
V: TRBV19
size: -
D: -

CDR3: CASSEAISGGDEQFF
DNA: TGTGCCAGCAGTGAAGCGATTAGCGGGGGGGATGAGCAGTTCTTC
J: TRBJ2-1
V: TRBV6-1
size: -
D: TRBD2

CDR3: CASSPRTGRFADTQYF
DNA: TGTGCCAGCAGCCCACGGACAGGCCGGTTCGCGGATACGCAGTATTTT
J: TRBJ2-3
V: TRBV9
size: -
D: TRBD1

CDR3: CASGTGAYNEQFF
DNA: TGTGCCAGCGGGACAGGGGCTTACAATGAGCAGTTCTTC
J: TRBJ2-1
V: TRBV19
size: -
D: TRBD1

CDR3: CASSYYRGSNYGYTF
DNA: TGTGCCAGCAGTTACTATCGGGGTTCAAACTATGGCTACACCTTC
J: TRBJ1-2
V: TRBV6-5
size: -
D: -

CDR3: CASSPSLGDNEKLFF
DNA: TGTGCCAGCAGCCCTTCACTCGGGGATAATGAAAAACTGTTTTTT
J: TRBJ1-4
V: TRBV3-1/TRBV3-2
size: -
D: -

CDR3: CASSQNQGALETQYF
DNA: TGTGCCAGCAGCCAAAACCAAGGGGCGTTGGAGACCCAGTACTTC
J: TRBJ2-5
V: TRBV3-1/TRBV3-2
size: -
D: -

CDR3: CASSSPRLSGNTIYF
DNA: TGTGCCAGCAGCTCGCCTAGGCTCTCTGGAAACACCATATATTTT
J: TRBJ1-3
V: TRBV7-2
size: few
D: -

CDR3: CASSLTVTKNIQYF
DNA: TGTGCCAGCAGTCTCACAGTAACCAAAAACATTCAGTACTTC
J: TRBJ2-4
V: TRBV2
size: -
D: -

CDR3: CASSASSGNEQFF
DNA: TGCGCCAGCAGTGCTTCCTCCGGCAATGAGCAGTTCTTC
J: TRBJ2-1
V: TRBV10-2
size: -
D: -